The T cell receptor (beta chain) described here comes from a study of OX40 agonist ivuxolimab in advanced cancers. About the study: Participants could have had prior anti-PD-1, anti-PD-L1 or anti-CTLA-4 therapy, and approximately 40% had some. Three patients had partial responses: one hepatocellular carcinoma, two cutaneous melanoma. Study findings and constraints: CD4+ and CD8+ blood T cells expanded clonally by week 6 at 0.1 to 3.0 mg/kg.

As to this clone: The antigen remains unidentified.

The repertoire was sequenced with immunoSEQ multiplex PCR; TCRdb's copy has only in-frame clones and lacks some. The sample yields approximately 71,000 clones, roughly 93% seen once. CDR1 and CDR2 (germline): SGHRS, YFSETQ. This CDR3 contains 13 residues. V shed 7 bases and J 6 bases; nucleotides not matched to a gene: 7. Here the sequenced sample was CD4+ or CD8+ T cells sorted from blood, taken in a trial of the OX40 agonist ivuxolimab. The rearrangement joins TRBV5-1 to TRBJ2-5, with 9 bases matching TRBD1. The receptor was derived from an adult with an advanced solid tumor such as melanoma, head and neck, liver or kidney cancer. DNA for the CDR3: TGCGCCAGCCGGACAGGGGAGGGGCAGACCCAGTACTTC. It translates to CASRTGEGQTQYF.